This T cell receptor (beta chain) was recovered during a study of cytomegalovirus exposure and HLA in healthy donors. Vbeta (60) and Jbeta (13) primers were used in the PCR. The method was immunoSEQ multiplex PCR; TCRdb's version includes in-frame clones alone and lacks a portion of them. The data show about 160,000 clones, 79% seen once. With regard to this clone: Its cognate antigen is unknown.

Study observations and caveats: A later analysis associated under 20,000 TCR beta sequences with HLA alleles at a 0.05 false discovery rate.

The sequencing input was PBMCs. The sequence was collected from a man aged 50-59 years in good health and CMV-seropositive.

The CDR3 DNA follows: TGTGCCAGCAGCTTGCCTCCGGGACAGGGGGTTGAGACCCAGTACTTC. Translated: CASSLPPGQGVETQYF. The chain recombines TRBV5-4 with TRBJ2-5, with TRBD1 matching 11 bases. V dropped 1 base and J dropped 5; count of bases not matched to a gene: 7. CDR1 is SGHNT and CDR2 is YYREEE in the germline V gene (reference sequence). CDR3 length equals 16 residues.